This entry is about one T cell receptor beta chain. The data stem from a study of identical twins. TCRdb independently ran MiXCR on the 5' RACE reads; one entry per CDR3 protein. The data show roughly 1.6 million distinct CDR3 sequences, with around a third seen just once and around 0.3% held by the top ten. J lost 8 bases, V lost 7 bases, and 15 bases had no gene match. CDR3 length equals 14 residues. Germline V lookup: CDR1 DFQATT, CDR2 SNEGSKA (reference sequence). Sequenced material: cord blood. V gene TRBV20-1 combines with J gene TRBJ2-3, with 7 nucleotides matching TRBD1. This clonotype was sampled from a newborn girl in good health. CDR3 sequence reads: CSGPRDSTFGTQYF. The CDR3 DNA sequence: TGCAGTGGCCCTCGGGACAGTACTTTCGGTACGCAGTATTTT.